This TCR beta chain was observed in a study of neurological immune-mediated disorders. Study-level results: According to phylogenetic grouping, one related-CDR3 cluster, a possible signature, contained the repertoires of 18 of 34 multiple sclerosis patients.

5'RACE with 10-nucleotide random UMIs generated the cDNA. In each sequencing run, over 160 million TCR-beta sequences were generated from 15-18 subjects. TCRdb reprocessed the 5' RACE reads with MiXCR, giving one entry per CDR3 protein. The profile shows some 56,000 distinct CDR3 sequences, about 3.7% of them singletons. The CDR3 is 16 amino acids. V dropped 4 bases and J dropped 7; count of bases not matched to a gene: 9. Looked up from germline, CDR1 is SGDLS and CDR2 is YYNGEE. This clonotype was counted ten times or more. The target antigen is unknown. Where libraries were unsorted, they were derived from 2 million PBMCs stored at -80 degrees C.

The sample consisted of PBMCs. The sequence was obtained from a man in his 60s with multiple sclerosis. This chain uses TRBV9 with TRBJ2-1; 12 nucleotides line up with TRBD2. The CDR3 here is CASSPRQLAGGNEQFF. The CDR3 nucleotides are TGTGCCAGCAGCCCAAGACAACTAGCGGGAGGAAATGAGCAGTTCTTC.